The clone carrying this T cell receptor beta chain has only a few counts. The sample belongs to a study of T cells in Graves' hyperthyroidism and ophthalmopathy. RNA transcripts served as the template for amplifying TCR beta CDR3 regions. HTBI primers were employed in a first-round RT-PCR of the TCR CDR3. TCRdb re-called the multiplex PCR reads through MiXCR, storing one row per CDR3 protein. The repertoire holds approximately 560,000 distinct CDR3 sequences, with approximately 15% as singletons. The CDR3 sequence is 18 residues long. V lost 3 bases, J lost 6 bases, and 17 bases stayed unmatched. CDR1 and CDR2 (germline): SGHRS, YFSETQ.

This sequence originates from a woman aged 30 to 39 with Graves' hyperthyroidism. Sequenced material: blood. The gene calls are TRBV5-1 and TRBJ2-1; TRBD2 matches 8 bases. The CDR3 DNA follows: TGCGCCAGCAGCTCCAGGACTAGCATGTTACCCCACTCCAATGAGCAGTTCTTC. Translated, it gives CASSSRTSMLPHSNEQFF.